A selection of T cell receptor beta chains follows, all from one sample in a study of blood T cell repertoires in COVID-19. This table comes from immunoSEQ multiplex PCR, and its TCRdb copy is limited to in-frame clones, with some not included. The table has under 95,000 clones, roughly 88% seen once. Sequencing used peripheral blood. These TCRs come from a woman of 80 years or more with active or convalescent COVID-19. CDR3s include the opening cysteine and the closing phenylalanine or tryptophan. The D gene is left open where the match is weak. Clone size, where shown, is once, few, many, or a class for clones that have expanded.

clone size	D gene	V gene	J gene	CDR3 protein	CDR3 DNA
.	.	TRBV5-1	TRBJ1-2	CASSIGGATNYGYTF	TGCGCCAGCAGCATAGGGGGGGCAACTAACTATGGCTACACCTTC
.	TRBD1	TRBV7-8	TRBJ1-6	CASSPPPGQLNSPLHF	TGTGCCAGCAGCCCTCCTCCGGGACAGCTTAATTCACCCCTCCACTTT
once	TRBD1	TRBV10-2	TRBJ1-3	CASTGTGTYSGNTIYF	TGCGCCAGCACAGGGACAGGGACCTACTCTGGAAACACCATATATTTT
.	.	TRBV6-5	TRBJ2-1	CASSYRGLGNEQFF	TGTGCCAGCAGTTACAGGGGTTTAGGTAATGAGCAGTTCTTC
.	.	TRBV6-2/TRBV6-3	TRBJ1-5	CASSKIQGRNQPQHF	TGTGCCAGCAGCAAGATTCAGGGGCGCAATCAGCCCCAGCATTTT
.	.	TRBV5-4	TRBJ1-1	CASSLEAAAPEAFF	TGTGCCAGCAGCTTGGAGGCGGCTGCCCCTGAAGCTTTCTTT
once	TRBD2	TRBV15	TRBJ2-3	CATALQPSGSTDTQYF	TGTGCCACCGCACTCCAGCCTAGCGGCTCCACAGATACGCAGTATTTT
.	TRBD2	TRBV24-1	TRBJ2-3	CATAGASGHGDTQYF	TGTGCCACCGCGGGGGCTAGCGGGCACGGGGATACGCAGTATTTT
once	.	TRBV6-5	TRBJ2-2	CASTGVNTGELFF	TGTGCCAGCACAGGGGTTAACACCGGGGAGCTGTTTTTT
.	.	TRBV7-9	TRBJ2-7	CASSRGLSSPGEQYF	TGTGCCAGCAGCCGAGGACTGAGCAGCCCGGGCGAGCAGTACTTC
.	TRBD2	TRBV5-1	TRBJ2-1	CASSLAVGTSGREQFF	TGCGCCAGCAGCTTGGCCGTGGGGACTAGCGGGAGAGAGCAGTTCTTC
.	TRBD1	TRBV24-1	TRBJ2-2	CATSESDRGGDTGELFF	TGTGCCACCAGTGAATCTGACAGGGGAGGTGACACCGGGGAGCTGTTTTTT
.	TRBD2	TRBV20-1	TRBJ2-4	CSASRLAGVTPKNIQYF	TGCAGTGCTAGTAGGCTAGCGGGAGTTACTCCCAAAAACATTCAGTACTTC
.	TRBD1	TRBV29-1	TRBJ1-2	CSVGQGVGYTF	TGCAGCGTTGGACAGGGTGTCGGCTACACCTTC
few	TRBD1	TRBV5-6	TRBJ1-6	CASSEGTVSPLHF	TGTGCCAGCAGCGAAGGGACAGTTTCACCCCTCCACTTT
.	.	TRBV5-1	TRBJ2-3	CASTPRGGRNTDTQYF	TGCGCCAGCACCCCCCGAGGAGGTAGAAACACAGATACGCAGTATTTT
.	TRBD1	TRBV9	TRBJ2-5	CASSVVDRGSQETQYF	TGTGCCAGCAGCGTAGTGGACAGGGGGAGTCAAGAGACCCAGTACTTC
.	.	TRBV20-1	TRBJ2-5	CSASSSGYQETQYF	TGCAGTGCTAGTTCCTCAGGGTACCAAGAGACCCAGTACTTC
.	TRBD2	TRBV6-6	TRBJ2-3	CASRPSGGGTDTQYF	TGTGCCAGCAGGCCCAGCGGGGGGGGCACAGATACGCAGTATTTT
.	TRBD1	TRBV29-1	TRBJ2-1	CSVEAQGTDEQFF	TGCAGCGTTGAAGCACAGGGGACGGATGAGCAGTTCTTC
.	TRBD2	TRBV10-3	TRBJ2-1	CAISGLAGDEQFF	TGTGCCATCAGTGGACTAGCGGGAGATGAGCAGTTCTTC
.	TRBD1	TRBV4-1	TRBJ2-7	CASSPTGGSYEQYF	TGCGCCAGCAGCCCTACAGGGGGTTCCTACGAGCAGTACTTC
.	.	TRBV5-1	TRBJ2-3	CASSLMGLLGTDTQYF	TGCGCCAGCAGCTTAATGGGACTCCTGGGCACAGATACGCAGTATTTT
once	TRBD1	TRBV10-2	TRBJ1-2	CASRIDRVSGYTF	TGCGCCAGCAGAATTGACAGGGTTAGTGGCTACACCTTC
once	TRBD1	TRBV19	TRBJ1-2	CASSPDRGPSYGYTF	TGTGCCAGTAGTCCGGACAGGGGGCCCTCCTATGGCTACACCTTC
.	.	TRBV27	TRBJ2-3	CASRTTSIIRADTQYF	TGTGCCAGCAGAACTACCTCAATCATCCGGGCAGATACGCAGTATTTT
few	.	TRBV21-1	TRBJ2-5	CASSYVLTRTETQYF	TGTGCCAGCAGCTACGTCTTGACTAGAACTGAGACCCAGTACTTC
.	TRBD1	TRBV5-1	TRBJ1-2	CASSLALQGVSGGYTF	TGCGCCAGCAGCTTGGCCCTTCAGGGGGTATCGGGGGGCTACACCTTC